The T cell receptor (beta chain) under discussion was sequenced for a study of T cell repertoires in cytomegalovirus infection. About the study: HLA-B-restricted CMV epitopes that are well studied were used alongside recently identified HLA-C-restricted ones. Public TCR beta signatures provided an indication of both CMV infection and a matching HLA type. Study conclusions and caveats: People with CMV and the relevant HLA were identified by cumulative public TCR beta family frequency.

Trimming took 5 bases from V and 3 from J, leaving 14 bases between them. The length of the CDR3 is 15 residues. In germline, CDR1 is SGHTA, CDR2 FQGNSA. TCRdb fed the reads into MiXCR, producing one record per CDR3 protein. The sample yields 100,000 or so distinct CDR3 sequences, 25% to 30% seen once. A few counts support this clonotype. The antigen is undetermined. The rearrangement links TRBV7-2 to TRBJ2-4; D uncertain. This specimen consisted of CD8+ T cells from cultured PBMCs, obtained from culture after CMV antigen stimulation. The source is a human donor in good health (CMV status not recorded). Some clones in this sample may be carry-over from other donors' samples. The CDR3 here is CASSQGVFGKNIQYF. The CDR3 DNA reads TGTGCCAGCAGCCAAGGAGTCTTTGGCAAAAACATTCAGTACTTC.